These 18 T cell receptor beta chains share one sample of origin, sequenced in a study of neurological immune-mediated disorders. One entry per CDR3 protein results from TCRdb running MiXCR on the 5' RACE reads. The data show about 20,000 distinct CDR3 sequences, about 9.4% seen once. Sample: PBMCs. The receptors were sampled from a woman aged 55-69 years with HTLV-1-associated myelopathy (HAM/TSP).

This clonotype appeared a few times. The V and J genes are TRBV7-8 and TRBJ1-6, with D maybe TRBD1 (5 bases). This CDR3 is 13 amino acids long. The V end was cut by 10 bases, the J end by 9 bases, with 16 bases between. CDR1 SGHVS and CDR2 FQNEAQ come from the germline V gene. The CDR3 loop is CATSGGSGSPLHF. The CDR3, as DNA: TGTGCCACCTCGGGGGGAAGCGGTTCACCCCTCCACTTT. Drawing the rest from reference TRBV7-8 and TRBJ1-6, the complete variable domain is GAGVSQSPRYKVAKRGQDVALRCDPISGHVSLFWYQQALGQGPEFLTYFQNEAQLDKSGLPSDRFFAERPEGSVSTLKIQRTQQEDSAVYLCATSGGSGSPLHFGNGTRLTVT.

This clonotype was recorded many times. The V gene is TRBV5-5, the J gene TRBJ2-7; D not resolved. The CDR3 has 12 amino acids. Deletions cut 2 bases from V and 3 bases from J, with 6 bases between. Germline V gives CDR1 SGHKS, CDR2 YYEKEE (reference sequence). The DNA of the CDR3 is TGTGCCAGCAGCTTTACGGACTACGAGCAGTACTTC. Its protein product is CASSFTDYEQYF. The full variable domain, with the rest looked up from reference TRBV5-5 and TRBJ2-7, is DAGVTQSPTHLIKTRGQQVTLRCSPISGHKSVSWYQQVLGQGPQFIFQYYEKEERGRGNFPDRFSARQFPNYSSELNVNALLLGDSALYLCASSFTDYEQYFGPGTRLTVT.

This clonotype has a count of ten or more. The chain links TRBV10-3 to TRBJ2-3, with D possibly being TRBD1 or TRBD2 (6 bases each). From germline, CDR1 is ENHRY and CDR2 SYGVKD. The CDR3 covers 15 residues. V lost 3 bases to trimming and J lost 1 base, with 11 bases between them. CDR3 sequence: CAISEGGRRTDTQYF. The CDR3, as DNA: TGTGCCATCAGTGAAGGGGGGCGCCGCACAGATACGCAGTATTTT.

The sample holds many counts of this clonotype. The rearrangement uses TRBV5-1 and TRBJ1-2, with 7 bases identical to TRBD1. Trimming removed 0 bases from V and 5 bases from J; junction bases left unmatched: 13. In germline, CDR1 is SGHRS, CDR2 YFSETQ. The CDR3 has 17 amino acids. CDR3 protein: CASSLAAGGRTLYGYTF. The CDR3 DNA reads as TGCGCCAGCAGCTTGGCGGCAGGGGGGAGGACTTTGTATGGCTACACCTTC.

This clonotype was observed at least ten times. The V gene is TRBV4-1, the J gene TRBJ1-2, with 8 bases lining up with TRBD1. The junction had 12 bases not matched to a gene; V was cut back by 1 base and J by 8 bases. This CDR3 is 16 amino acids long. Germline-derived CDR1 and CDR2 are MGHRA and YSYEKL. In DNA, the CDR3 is TGCGCCAGCAGCCAAGTGGAGGGCAGGGGGCGATGGGGCTACACCTTC. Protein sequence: CASSQVEGRGRWGYTF.

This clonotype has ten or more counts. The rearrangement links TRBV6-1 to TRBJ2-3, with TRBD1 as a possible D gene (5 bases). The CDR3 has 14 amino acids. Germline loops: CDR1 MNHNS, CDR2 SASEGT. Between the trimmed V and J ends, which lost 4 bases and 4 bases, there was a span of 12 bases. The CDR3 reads CASSVLSGSDTQYF. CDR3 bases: TGTGCCAGCAGTGTGCTCTCAGGGTCAGATACGCAGTATTTT.

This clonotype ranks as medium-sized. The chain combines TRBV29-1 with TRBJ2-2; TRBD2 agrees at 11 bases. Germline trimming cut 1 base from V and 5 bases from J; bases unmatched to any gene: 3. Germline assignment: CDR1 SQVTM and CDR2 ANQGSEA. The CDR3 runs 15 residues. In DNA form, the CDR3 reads TGCAGCGTTGAAGCTAGCGGGGGGAGGACCGGGGAGCTGTTTTTT. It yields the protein CSVEASGGRTGELFF.

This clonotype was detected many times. CDR3 loop: CASSRTGNEQYF. Here the CDR3 DNA reads TGCGCCAGCAGCCGGACAGGCAACGAGCAGTACTTC. The chain joins TRBV5-1 to TRBJ2-7, with 7 bases matching TRBD1. The CDR3 loop spans 12 amino acids. Germline CDR1 is SGHRS and CDR2 is YFSETQ. Unmatched junction bases numbered 3, after V lost 4 bases and J lost 5 bases.

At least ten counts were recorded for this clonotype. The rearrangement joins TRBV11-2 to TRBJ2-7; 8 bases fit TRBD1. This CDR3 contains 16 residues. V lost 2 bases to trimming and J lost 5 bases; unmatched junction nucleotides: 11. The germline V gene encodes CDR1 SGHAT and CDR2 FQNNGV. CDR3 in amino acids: CASSLRLQGAKHEQYF. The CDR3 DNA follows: TGTGCCAGCAGCTTAAGGCTGCAGGGGGCGAAGCACGAGCAGTACTTC. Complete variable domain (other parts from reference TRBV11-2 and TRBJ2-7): EAGVAQSPRYKIIEKRQSVAFWCNPISGHATLYWYQQILGQGPKLLIQFQNNGVVDDSQLPKDRFSAERLKGVDSTLKIQPAKLEDSAVYLCASSLRLQGAKHEQYFGPGTRLTVT.

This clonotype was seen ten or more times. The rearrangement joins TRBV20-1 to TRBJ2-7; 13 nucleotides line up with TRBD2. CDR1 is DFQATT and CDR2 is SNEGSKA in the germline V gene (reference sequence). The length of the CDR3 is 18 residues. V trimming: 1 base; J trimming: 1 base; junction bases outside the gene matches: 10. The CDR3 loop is CSARGPRLAGGFSYEQYF. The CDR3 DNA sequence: TGCAGTGCTAGAGGGCCCCGACTAGCGGGGGGTTTTTCCTACGAGCAGTACTTC.

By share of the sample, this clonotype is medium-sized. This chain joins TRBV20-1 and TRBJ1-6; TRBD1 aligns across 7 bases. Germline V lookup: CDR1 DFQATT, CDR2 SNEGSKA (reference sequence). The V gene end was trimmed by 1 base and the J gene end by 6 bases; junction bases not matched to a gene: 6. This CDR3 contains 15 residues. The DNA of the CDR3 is TGCAGTGCTAGAGTCCCGGGACAGATTAATTCACCCCTCCACTTT. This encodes CSARVPGQINSPLHF.

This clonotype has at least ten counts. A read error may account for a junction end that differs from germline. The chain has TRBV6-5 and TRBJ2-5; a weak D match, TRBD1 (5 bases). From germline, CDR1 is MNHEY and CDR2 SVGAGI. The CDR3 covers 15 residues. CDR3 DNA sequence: TGTGCCAGCAGTTCCTATAGCAGGGCACAAGAGACCCAATACTTC. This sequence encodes CASSSYSRAQETQYF.

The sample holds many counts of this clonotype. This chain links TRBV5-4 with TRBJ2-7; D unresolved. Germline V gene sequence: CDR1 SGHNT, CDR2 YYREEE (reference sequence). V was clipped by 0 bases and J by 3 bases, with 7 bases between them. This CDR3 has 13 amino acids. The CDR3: CASSLGPLYEQYF. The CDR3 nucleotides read TGTGCCAGCAGCTTGGGGCCTCTCTACGAGCAGTACTTC.

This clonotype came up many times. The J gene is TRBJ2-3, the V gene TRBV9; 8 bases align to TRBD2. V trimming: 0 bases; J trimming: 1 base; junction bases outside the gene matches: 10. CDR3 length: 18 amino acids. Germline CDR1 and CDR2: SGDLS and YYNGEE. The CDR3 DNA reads TGTGCCAGCAGCGTAGAGGGGGGAGCGGGGGCAGGCACAGATACGCAGTATTTT. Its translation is CASSVEGGAGAGTDTQYF.

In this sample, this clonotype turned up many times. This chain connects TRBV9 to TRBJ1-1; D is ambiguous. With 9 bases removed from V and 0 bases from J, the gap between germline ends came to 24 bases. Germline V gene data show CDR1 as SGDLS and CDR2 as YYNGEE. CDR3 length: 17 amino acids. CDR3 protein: CAKQPGHQTPMNTEAFF. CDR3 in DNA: TGTGCCAAGCAGCCGGGCCACCAGACCCCAATGAACACTGAAGCTTTCTTT.

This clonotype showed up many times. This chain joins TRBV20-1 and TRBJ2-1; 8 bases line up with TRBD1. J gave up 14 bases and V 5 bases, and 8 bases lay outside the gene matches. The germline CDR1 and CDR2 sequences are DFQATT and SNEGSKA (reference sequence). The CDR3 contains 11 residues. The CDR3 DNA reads TGCAGTGCTCCTCTCGGACAGGGAGAGTTCTTC. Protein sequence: CSAPLGQGEFF.

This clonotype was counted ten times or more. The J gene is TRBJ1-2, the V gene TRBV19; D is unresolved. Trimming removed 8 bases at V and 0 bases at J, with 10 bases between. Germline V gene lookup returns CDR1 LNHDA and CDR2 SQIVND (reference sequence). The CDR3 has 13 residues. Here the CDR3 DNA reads TGTGCCAGTTCGATCGTAACTAACTATGGCTACACCTTC. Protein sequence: CASSIVTNYGYTF.

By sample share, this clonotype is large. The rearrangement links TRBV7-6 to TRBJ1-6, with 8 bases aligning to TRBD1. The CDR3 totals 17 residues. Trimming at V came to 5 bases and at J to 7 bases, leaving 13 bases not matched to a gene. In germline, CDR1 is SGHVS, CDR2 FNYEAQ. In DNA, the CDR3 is TGTGCCAGCAGCCCCAGCCCCAGGACAGGGACGAATTCACCCCTCCACTTT. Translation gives CASSPSPRTGTNSPLHF. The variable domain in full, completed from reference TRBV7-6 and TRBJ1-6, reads GAGVSQSPRYKVTKRGQDVALRCDPISGHVSLYWYRQALGQGPEFLTYFNYEAQQDKSGLPNDRFSAERPEGSISTLTIQRTEQRDSAMYRCASSPSPRTGTNSPLHFGNGTRLTVT.